One sample yielded the 13 T cell receptor beta chains listed below, sequenced in a study of cytomegalovirus exposure and HLA in healthy donors. Some clones are missing from TCRdb's copy, which holds only in-frame ones; the method was immunoSEQ multiplex PCR. The sample holds fewer than 150,000 clones, 88% seen once. The source material was PBMCs. All receptors derive from a man aged 25-40 years in good health and CMV-seronegative.

The chain recombines TRBV5-4 with TRBJ2-5, with TRBD2 identical over 11 bases. Germline V lookup: CDR1 SGHNT, CDR2 YYREEE (reference sequence). Trimming removed 0 bases from V and 2 bases from J; junction bases left unmatched: 3. This CDR3 is built from 16 residues. Written as DNA, the CDR3 is TGTGCCAGCAGCTTGGGGGGGACTAGCGGACAAGAGACCCAGTACTTC. Protein: CASSLGGTSGQETQYF.

The genes are TRBV19 and TRBJ1-5; 9 bases fit TRBD1. The V segment lost 5 bases and the J segment 5 bases; nucleotides outside the gene matches: 4. The CDR3 loop spans 14 amino acids. Per the germline V gene, CDR1 is LNHDA and CDR2 is SQIVND (reference sequence). The CDR3 is CASSRDRADQPQHF. DNA of the CDR3: TGTGCCAGTAGTCGGGACAGGGCGGATCAGCCCCAGCATTTT.

The J gene is TRBJ2-4, the V gene TRBV6-6, with a possible D match to TRBD2 (6 bases). The CDR3 is 15 amino acids. Germline V gives CDR1 MNHNY, CDR2 SVGAGI (reference sequence). Trimming pared 4 bases from V and 0 bases from J, leaving 10 bases between. Here the CDR3 reads CASSSRTIAKNIQYF. CDR3 nucleotide sequence: TGTGCCAGCAGTTCGAGGACTATAGCCAAAAACATTCAGTACTTC.

The V gene is TRBV7-3, the J gene TRBJ1-2; D may be TRBD1 (6 bases). Germline V CDR1 and CDR2: SGHTA, FQGTGA. V shed 5 bases and J shed 1 base, with 14 bases lying between them. This CDR3 has 15 residues. In DNA form, the CDR3 reads TGTGCCAGCAGCCCTACAGGGCTGAGTAACTATGGCTACACCTTC. It translates to CASSPTGLSNYGYTF.

This clone was observed a few times. The chain combines TRBV7-5 with TRBJ2-7; the listed D gene, TRBD2, was not tested against the DNA. TRBV7-5 represents a pseudogene. The CDR3 has 14 residues. The CDR3 loop reads CVRSLDSGAYEQYF. Written as DNA, the CDR3 is TGTGTCAGAAGCTTAGATTCGGGGGCCTACGAGCAGTACTTC.

The CDR3 reads CASSRTAGEADTQYF. CDR3 in DNA: TGCGCCAGCAGTCGAACCGCGGGGGAGGCAGATACGCAGTATTTT. V gene TRBV5-1 combines with J gene TRBJ2-3; 7 bases line up with TRBD2. Germline trimming cut 5 bases from V and 4 bases from J; bases unmatched to any gene: 10. The CDR3 is made up of 15 amino acids. Germline V CDR1 and CDR2: SGHRS, YFSETQ. Complete variable domain (other parts from reference TRBV5-1 and TRBJ2-3): KAGVTQTPRYLIKTRGQQVTLSCSPISGHRSVSWYQQTPGQGLQFLFEYFSETQRNKGNFPGRFSGRQFSNSRSEMNVSTLELGDSALYLCASSRTAGEADTQYFGPGTRLTVL.

The chain has TRBV5-6 and TRBJ2-3, with 8 bases that match TRBD1. The CDR3 has 16 residues. Germline CDR1 reads SGHDT; CDR2 reads YYEEEE. With V trimmed by 4 bases and J by 2 bases, 9 bases remained unmatched. CDR3 in DNA: TGTGCCAGCAGCCTCCAGGGGGCCCTACTCACAGATACGCAGTATTTT. Translated: CASSLQGALLTDTQYF.

The rearrangement uses TRBV5-1 and TRBJ2-1; 12 nucleotides match TRBD2. Germline CDR1 is SGHRS and CDR2 is YFSETQ. The CDR3 is made up of 18 amino acids. V lost 0 bases to trimming and J lost 3 bases; unmatched junction nucleotides: 7. CDR3 DNA sequence: TGCGCCAGCAGCTTGGGAACGACTAGCGGGAGCCTCTACAATGAGCAGTTCTTC. Its translation is CASSLGTTSGSLYNEQFF.

This sequence joins TRBV30 and TRBJ1-5, with D uncertain. In germline, CDR1 is GTSNPN, CDR2 SVGIG (reference sequence). The CDR3 is 13 residues long. Trimming left V 3 bases short and J 5 bases short, with 11 bases between. The CDR3 DNA reads TGTGCCTGGAGCGGAAGGAGCGATCAGCCCCAGCATTTT. Protein product: CAWSGRSDQPQHF.

The chain couples TRBV7-2 to TRBJ2-1; TRBD2 agrees at 14 bases. The CDR3 length is 18 residues. V shed 5 bases, J shed 8 bases, and the junction held 14 bases outside the gene matches. Germline CDR1 and CDR2: SGHTA and FQGNSA. The CDR3 reads CASSRRAGTSGSGDEQFF. The CDR3 bases are TGTGCCAGCAGCAGGCGGGCGGGGACTAGCGGGAGTGGAGATGAGCAGTTCTTC.

The J gene is TRBJ2-5, the V gene TRBV9, with 7 positions matching TRBD1. This CDR3 is 15 amino acids long. Germline loops: CDR1 SGDLS, CDR2 YYNGEE. J was trimmed by 5 bases and V by 0 bases; bases with no gene match: 7. CDR3 sequence: CASSVGTGQTETQYF. In DNA, the CDR3 is TGTGCCAGCAGCGTAGGGACAGGTCAAACGGAGACCCAGTACTTC. Filled out from reference TRBV9 and TRBJ2-5, the complete variable domain reads DSGVTQTPKHLITATGQRVTLRCSPRSGDLSVYWYQQSLDQGLQFLIQYYNGEERAKGNILERFSAQQFPDLHSELNLSSLELGDSALYFCASSVGTGQTETQYFGPGTRLLVL.

This clone was seen a single time. The chain carries TRBV6-5 and TRBJ1-1; D is ambiguous. The V gene's germline CDR1 is MNHEY and CDR2 SVGAGI. The CDR3 sequence is 15 residues long. V lost 4 bases and J 4 bases, leaving 16 bases between the germline ends. The CDR3 DNA follows: TGTGCCAGCAGTTCCTTCGGGAGGGTGGGCACTGAAGCTTTCTTT. This translates into CASSSFGRVGTEAFF.

V and J are TRBV7-2 and TRBJ2-6; possible D gene TRBD1, 6 bases. This CDR3 comprises 13 residues. Deletions cut 10 bases from V and 2 bases from J, with 9 bases between. Germline CDR1 reads SGHTA; CDR2 reads FQGNSA. CDR3 sequence (DNA): TGTGCCACCAGGGGCCCTGGGGCCAACGTCCTGACTTTC. It translates to CATRGPGANVLTF.